Sequencing of this T cell receptor beta chain was carried out in a study of blood T cells in healthy people across ages. Study results and caveats: Shifts in expanded clonotypes may have been confounded by donor CMV status, which was unknown. What prevented conclusive comparison of naive and antigen-experienced cells was that PBMCs were unsorted.

CDR1 and CDR2 (germline): KGHSH, LQKENI. The CDR3 extends over 17 amino acids. Trimming stripped 3 bases from V and 0 bases from J, with 16 bases between. Each donor was a healthy Caucasian individual from Russia, aged roughly 6 to 95. Donors gave ten milliliters of peripheral blood apiece. A J-beta primer mix and a sample-barcoded 5' primer were used in a second PCR of roughly 7 to 12 cycles. TCRdb reprocessed the 5' RACE reads with MiXCR, giving one entry per CDR3 protein. The table lists almost 1 million distinct CDR3 sequences, about 53% of them singletons. As for this clonotype: Its target is unknown.

This chain joins TRBV18 and TRBJ2-3, with no clear D. The receptor comes from a woman aged 55-75 years in good health. The sequenced material came from blood. The CDR3 DNA reads TGTGCCAGCTCACCGACCCCTAGGGCCTCTAGCACAGATACGCAGTATTTT. This sequence encodes CASSPTPRASSTDTQYF.